These 12 T cell receptor beta chains originate from one sample sequenced in a study of human T cells and chemical hapten exposure. Time point noted: patch test 1, 2 weeks after DPC sensitization. Treatment defined: therapeutic diphenylcyclopropenone sensitization with weekly scalp DPC. From the RACE reads, TCRdb called clonotypes with MiXCR, one entry per CDR3 protein. This repertoire shows approximately 400,000 distinct CDR3 sequences, approximately 5.1% found once; its top ten account for over 2%. Specimen: whole blood, collected in connection with sensitization to the hapten diphenylcyclopropenone (DPC). All receptors derive from a woman aged 50 to 65 with alopecia areata. Some clones in this sample may be carry-over from other donors' samples.

This clonotype showed up many times. The chain is built from TRBV2 and TRBJ1-6, with TRBD1 matching over 8 bases. CDR1 is SNHLY, CDR2 FYNNEI, per germline. The CDR3 has 13 residues. V shed 6 bases, J shed 14 bases, and the junction held 9 bases outside the gene matches. In DNA form, the CDR3 reads TGTGCCAGCAGGACCGGACAGGGTCGGTCCCTCCACTTT. It yields the protein CASRTGQGRSLHF.

The sample holds many counts of this clonotype. The rearrangement uses TRBV13 and TRBJ1-6; tentatively, D is TRBD1 (5 bases). Germline CDR1 is PRHDT and CDR2 is FYEKMQ (reference sequence). V was trimmed by 5 bases and J by 7 bases, leaving 9 bases between them. The CDR3 has 13 amino acids. The chain's CDR3 is CASSPDSNSPLHF. The CDR3 DNA follows: TGTGCCAGCAGCCCCGACAGCAATTCACCCCTCCACTTT. Variable domain in full (rest from reference TRBV13 and TRBJ1-6): AAGVIQSPRHLIKEKRETATLKCYPIPRHDTVYWYQQGPGQDPQFLISFYEKMQSDKGSIPDRFSAQQFSDYHSELNMSSLELGDSALYFCASSPDSNSPLHFGNGTRLTVT.

This clonotype was observed at least ten times. This chain connects TRBV6-6 to TRBJ1-5; 7 bases map to TRBD1. The V gene's germline CDR1 is MNHNY and CDR2 SVGAGI (reference sequence). The CDR3 covers 17 residues. V was clipped by 6 bases and J by 2 bases; unmatched bases: 13. The CDR3 is CASRDGTVRHGNQPQHF. CDR3 nucleotides: TGTGCCAGCAGAGACGGGACAGTCCGTCACGGCAATCAGCCCCAGCATTTT.

This clonotype came up a few times. The V gene is TRBV5-1, the J gene TRBJ2-2; D is uncertain. Germline V gene lookup returns CDR1 SGHRS and CDR2 YFSETQ. Trimming cost V 6 bases and J 4 bases, with 22 bases left between them. There are 17 residues in the CDR3. DNA of the CDR3: TGCGCCAGCAACCTGGCCCCACGAGTATGGAGCACCGGGGAGCTGTTTTTT. Translated: CASNLAPRVWSTGELFF.

This clonotype was detected ten times or more. The chain recombines TRBV12-3 or TRBV12-4 with TRBJ1-1; TRBD1 is a possible D gene (6 bases). Trimming pared 10 bases from V and 8 bases from J, leaving 14 bases between. The CDR3 spans 11 residues. CDR3 nucleotides: TGTGCCATCGCGAGGGGGGTCGAAGCTTTCTTT. As protein: CAIARGVEAFF.

This clonotype occurred many times. The rearrangement joins TRBV9 to TRBJ1-4; D is undetermined. The CDR3 covers 14 residues. Trimming removed 4 bases at V and 7 bases at J, with 14 bases between. The germline V gene has CDR1 SGDLS and CDR2 YYNGEE. The CDR3 region is CASSTGEIGEKLFF. The CDR3 DNA reads TGTGCCAGCAGCACGGGCGAGATTGGTGAAAAACTGTTTTTT.

This clonotype showed up many times. The chain links TRBV6-2 or TRBV6-3 to TRBJ2-2; TRBD1 aligns across 9 bases. The germline gives CDR1 MNHEY, CDR2 SVGEGT. V lost 3 bases and J lost 5; bases outside the gene matches: 4. The CDR3 spans 15 residues. The DNA for the CDR3 is TGTGCCAGCAGTTATTTCGGACAGGGGACCGGGGAGCTGTTTTTT. Its protein is CASSYFGQGTGELFF.

The chain has TRBV2 and TRBJ2-2, with a possible D match to TRBD2 (6 bases). This CDR3 has 16 residues. Germline V gene lookup returns CDR1 SNHLY and CDR2 FYNNEI. V dropped 6 bases and J dropped 5 bases, with 19 bases sitting between them. The CDR3 nucleotides are TGTGCCAGCAGGCCTGACCGCGGGGCCGGGACCGGGGAGCTGTTTTTT. Encoded protein: CASRPDRGAGTGELFF.

This clonotype was recorded many times. The gene calls are TRBV2 and TRBJ1-5; 7 bases line up with TRBD1. CDR1 is SNHLY, CDR2 FYNNEI, per germline. V dropped 6 bases and J dropped 2; count of bases not matched to a gene: 4. CDR3 length: 14 amino acids. DNA of the CDR3: TGTGCCAGCAGCCTACAGGGGCGCAATCAGCCCCAGCATTTT. Its translation: CASSLQGRNQPQHF.

This clonotype was seen many times. This rearrangement joins TRBV25-1 to TRBJ2-3; the match to TRBD1 covers 7 bases. J was trimmed by 0 bases and V by 5 bases; bases with no gene match: 5. Germline V gene sequence: CDR1 MGHDK, CDR2 SYGVNS. This CDR3 is built from 15 residues. The CDR3 DNA sequence: TGTGCCAGCAGTTACTCAGGGGGAAGCACAGATACGCAGTATTTT. Translated: CASSYSGGSTDTQYF.

This rearrangement joins TRBV28 to TRBJ1-2, with D uncertain. The V end was cut by 4 bases, the J end by 4 bases, with 10 bases between. The CDR3 has 13 amino acids. CDR1 MDHEN and CDR2 SYDVKM come from the germline V gene. The CDR3 nucleotides read TGTGCCAGCAGTTCAGGACCGTTCTATGGCTACACCTTC. This gives the protein CASSSGPFYGYTF.

This clonotype was observed many times. The chain is built from TRBV18 and TRBJ1-1; 7 nucleotides agree with TRBD1. The CDR3 contains 14 residues. Germline values: CDR1 KGHSH, CDR2 LQKENI. Trimming removed 5 bases from V and 6 bases from J; junction bases left unmatched: 9. The DNA for the CDR3 is TGTGCCAGCTCAAAGGGGGCCCAGGGATCTGAAGCTTTCTTT. Protein sequence: CASSKGAQGSEAFF.